The 29 T cell receptor beta chains presented below share a single source sample, sequenced in a study of blood T cell repertoires in COVID-19. Generated by immunoSEQ multiplex PCR, the TCRdb table keeps only in-frame clones and is missing some. The sample carries 80,000 to 130,000 clones, approximately 91% recorded once. The sequencing sample was made of peripheral blood. The origin of the receptors is a woman aged 55 to 70 with acute or convalescent COVID-19.

The chain joins TRBV3-1 (or the pseudogene TRBV3-2) to TRBJ2-1, with 9 bases fitting TRBD2. The ends lost 1 base at V and 12 bases at J; junction bases unmatched: 1. Germline V gene data show CDR1 as LGHDT and CDR2 as YNNKEL (reference sequence). The length of the CDR3 is 12 residues. The CDR3 coding sequence is TGTGCCAGCAGCCAAGGCGGGAGGGCGCAGTTCTTC. Protein: CASSQGGRAQFF.

The V call is TRBV4-1, the J call TRBJ1-5; TRBD1 is a possible D gene (5 bases). V lost 0 bases to trimming and J lost 3 bases, with 12 bases between them. The CDR3 spans 16 residues. From germline, CDR1 is MGHRA and CDR2 YSYEKL. This CDR3 reads CASSQDPNRYNQPQHF. CDR3 DNA: TGCGCCAGCAGCCAAGACCCCAACAGGTACAATCAGCCCCAGCATTTT.

This chain connects TRBV5-1 to TRBJ1-1, with TRBD1 matching over 8 bases. V dropped 4 bases and J dropped 9; count of bases not matched to a gene: 8. The CDR3 loop spans 13 amino acids. The germline V gene has CDR1 SGHRS and CDR2 YFSETQ. The CDR3 is CASSLGQGGKAFF. The DNA for the CDR3 is TGCGCCAGCAGCCTCGGACAGGGAGGGAAAGCTTTCTTT.

The chain has TRBV5-1 and TRBJ1-2; 7 bases map to TRBD1. V shed 4 bases, J shed 7 bases, and the junction held 10 bases outside the gene matches. Germline V gene sequence: CDR1 SGHRS, CDR2 YFSETQ. This CDR3 is built from 14 residues. CDR3 region: CASSTGQDRSGYTF. As DNA, the CDR3 is TGCGCCAGCAGCACCGGACAGGATAGAAGTGGCTACACCTTC.

The chain has TRBV18 and TRBJ2-2; D is possibly TRBD2 (6 bases). The CDR3 length is 15 residues. The ends were cut back, 1 base at V and 4 bases at J, with 10 bases in the middle. Germline V gene data show CDR1 as KGHSH and CDR2 as LQKENI. The CDR3 sequence is CASSPHPAGTGELFF. The CDR3 DNA reads as TGTGCCAGCTCACCACATCCAGCGGGCACCGGGGAGCTGTTTTTT.

This sequence joins TRBV7-8 and TRBJ1-3; D is uncertain. The V gene's germline CDR1 is SGHVS and CDR2 FQNEAQ. The CDR3 runs to 15 residues. Trimming stripped 2 bases from V and 4 bases from J, with 12 bases between. The CDR3 spells CASSLSRVSGNTIYF. DNA for the CDR3: TGTGCCAGCAGCTTATCGAGGGTCTCAGGAAACACCATATATTTT.

This clone has a handful of counts. The CDR3 region is CASSLGGRSLLGYTF. CDR3 coding DNA: TGTGCCAGCAGCTTGGGGGGCAGGAGTTTGCTTGGCTACACCTTC. V is TRBV5-6 and J is TRBJ1-2; D might be TRBD1 (5 bases). CDR1 and CDR2 from the germline V gene are SGHDT and YYEEEE. The CDR3 is 15 amino acids. The V and J ends lost 0 bases and 7 bases respectively, with 16 bases between them. Full variable domain (remainder filled in from reference TRBV5-6 and TRBJ1-2): DAGVTQSPTHLIKTRGQQVTLRCSPKSGHDTVSWYQQALGQGPQFIFQYYEEEERQRGNFPDRFSGHQFPNYSSELNVNALLLGDSALYLCASSLGGRSLLGYTFGSGTRLTVV.

The chain couples TRBV19 to TRBJ1-2, with D tentatively TRBD1 (5 bases). This CDR3 is built from 15 residues. CDR1 is LNHDA and CDR2 is SQIVND in the germline V gene (reference sequence). The ends were cut back, 4 bases at V and 0 bases at J, with 12 bases in the middle. The CDR3 DNA follows: TGTGCCAGTAGTACTACAGGCGGCACTAACTATGGCTACACCTTC. Protein sequence: CASSTTGGTNYGYTF.

This rearrangement joins TRBV2 to TRBJ2-2, with 10 nucleotides matching TRBD2. The CDR3 contains 14 residues. The trim removed 5 bases at V and 6 bases at J, leaving 3 bases unmatched. Germline CDR1 SNHLY, CDR2 FYNNEI. In DNA, the CDR3 is TGTGCCAGCAGTCTAGCGGGAGTGGCCGGGGAGCTGTTTTTT. Amino acids: CASSLAGVAGELFF.

V and J are TRBV28 and TRBJ2-7; perhaps TRBD2 as D (6 bases). Germline loops: CDR1 MDHEN, CDR2 SYDVKM. The CDR3 has 11 amino acids. Here the CDR3 reads CVSGSSYEQYF. In nucleotides, the CDR3 is TGTGTTAGCGGTAGCTCCTACGAGCAGTACTTC.

This clone was picked up one time. This chain uses TRBV6-5 with TRBJ2-1; D perhaps matches TRBD2 (5 bases). This CDR3 spans 11 amino acids. Trimming took off 10 bases at V and 9 bases at J, with 13 bases between the two ends. Germline values: CDR1 MNHEY, CDR2 SVGAGI. In DNA form, the CDR3 reads TGTGCCACCGGGGTTCGTCGTGAGCAGTTCTTC. It codes for CATGVRREQFF.

DNA for the CDR3: TGTGCCAGCAGTTACGAACTAGCGGATTTAAAAGAGACCCAGTACTTC. This encodes CASSYELADLKETQYF. This chain links TRBV6-2 or TRBV6-3 with TRBJ2-5; 8 nucleotides match TRBD2. The junction had 8 bases not matched to a gene; V was cut back by 2 bases and J by 3 bases. The germline CDR1 and CDR2 sequences are MNHEY and SVGEGT. The CDR3 spans 16 residues.

This clone was seen only once. The chain joins TRBV11-2 to TRBJ1-5; the D gene is possibly TRBD1 (5 bases). The CDR3 consists of 13 residues. Looked up from germline, CDR1 is SGHAT and CDR2 is FQNNGV. Trimming stripped 3 bases from V and 6 bases from J, with 9 bases between. The CDR3 DNA reads TGTGCCAGCAGCTTTGGGGGGTCTCAGCCCCAGCATTTT. Residues: CASSFGGSQPQHF.

The chain is built from TRBV2 and TRBJ1-6; D is ambiguous. Per the germline V gene, CDR1 is SNHLY and CDR2 is FYNNEI. The ends were cut back, 6 bases at V and 9 bases at J, with 6 bases in the middle. The CDR3 is made up of 11 amino acids. This CDR3 is CASSYSSPLHF. CDR3 DNA: TGTGCCAGCAGCTACTCTTCACCCCTCCACTTT.

The genes are TRBV3-1 (or the pseudogene TRBV3-2) and TRBJ2-5; D is perhaps TRBD2 (5 bases). The germline V gene encodes CDR1 LGHDT and CDR2 YNNKEL (reference sequence). The ends were cut back, 0 bases at V and 5 bases at J, with 16 bases in the middle. This CDR3 is built from 16 residues. The CDR3 sequence is CASSQDLAASGETQYF. Written as DNA, the CDR3 is TGTGCCAGCAGCCAAGATCTGGCAGCCTCGGGGGAGACCCAGTACTTC.

V and J are TRBV7-2 and TRBJ2-1; 7 positions agree with TRBD1. CDR1 and CDR2 from the germline V gene are SGHTA and FQGNSA. Unmatched junction bases numbered 9, after V lost 3 bases and J lost 4 bases. This CDR3 contains 16 residues. The CDR3 region is CASSFHDRVGYNEQFF. CDR3 nucleotides: TGTGCCAGCAGCTTCCACGACAGGGTAGGTTACAATGAGCAGTTCTTC.

This clone was seen more than once but under ten times. The J gene is TRBJ1-2, the V gene TRBV2, with D possibly being TRBD1 (5 bases). Germline lookup yields CDR1 SNHLY and CDR2 FYNNEI. V was shortened by 2 bases and J by 8 bases, with 15 bases between the two germline ends. The CDR3 sequence is 14 residues long. The CDR3 DNA is TGTGCCAGCAGTGAACAACGGGGACTGAAGGGCTACACCTTC. This codes for CASSEQRGLKGYTF.

This clone was detected once. The chain carries TRBV21-1 and TRBJ2-5; the table's D call, TRBD1, was not checked against the DNA. TRBV21-1 is designated a pseudogene. There are 13 residues in the CDR3. The chain's CDR3 is CAREQGADETQYF. The CDR3 nucleotides read TGTGCCAGAGAACAGGGGGCGGACGAGACCCAGTACTTC.

This sequence joins TRBV3-1 (or the pseudogene TRBV3-2) and TRBJ2-1; 13 bases are a match to TRBD2. Germline assignment: CDR1 LGHDT and CDR2 YNNKEL (reference sequence). The length of the CDR3 is 17 residues. J was trimmed by 12 bases and V by 7 bases; bases with no gene match: 18. The chain's CDR3 is CASTPQGLAGPLTGQFF. In DNA form, the CDR3 reads TGTGCCAGCACCCCCCAGGGACTAGCGGGGCCTTTAACGGGGCAGTTCTTC.

The chain has TRBV6-6 and TRBJ1-5; D perhaps matches TRBD1 (6 bases). Trimming took off 5 bases at V and 4 bases at J, with 12 bases between the two ends. CDR3 length equals 14 residues. Germline V gives CDR1 MNHNY, CDR2 SVGAGI (reference sequence). CDR3 in DNA: TGTGCCAGCAGTAAAGATACAGGGAATCAGCCCCAGCATTTT. It translates to CASSKDTGNQPQHF.

This clone was detected once. The chain is built from TRBV5-1 and TRBJ1-1, with D unresolved. V was shortened by 0 bases and J by 2 bases, with 14 bases between the two germline ends. The CDR3 totals 16 residues. The germline V gene encodes CDR1 SGHRS and CDR2 YFSETQ. The chain's CDR3 is CASSLGRNRGNTEAFF. DNA for the CDR3: TGCGCCAGCAGCTTGGGCCGGAACCGGGGAAACACTGAAGCTTTCTTT.

The chain is built from TRBV24-1 and TRBJ2-1; possibly TRBD1 for D (5 bases). This CDR3 is built from 13 residues. Germline-derived CDR1 and CDR2 are KGHDR and SFDVKD. V was cut by 0 bases and J by 8 bases, with 7 bases left in between. The CDR3 DNA is TGTGCCACCAGTGATTTGTGGGGCGATGAGCAGTTCTTC. It translates to CATSDLWGDEQFF.

This clone occurred a few times. This chain joins TRBV24-1 and TRBJ2-5; 7 nucleotides match TRBD1. The CDR3 is made up of 14 amino acids. The germline gives CDR1 KGHDR, CDR2 SFDVKD. The junction had 3 bases not matched to a gene; V was cut back by 1 base and J by 5 bases. The CDR3 sequence is CATSDFGRGETQYF. For the CDR3, the DNA is TGTGCCACCAGTGATTTCGGCAGGGGGGAGACCCAGTACTTC.

This chain joins TRBV6-2 or TRBV6-3 and TRBJ1-1; D gene uncertain. The germline V gene has CDR1 MNHEY and CDR2 SVGEGT. The CDR3 sequence is 14 residues long. The V end lost 5 bases, the J end lost 1 base, and 11 bases lay between the germline ends. The CDR3 reads CASSPHSGNTEAFF. The CDR3 bases are TGTGCCAGCAGTCCCCACTCAGGGAACACTGAAGCTTTCTTT.

V gene TRBV5-1 combines with J gene TRBJ2-7, with D possibly TRBD1 on 5 matching bases. The V end lost 2 bases, the J end lost 5 bases, and 20 bases lay between the germline ends. CDR1 and CDR2 (germline): SGHRS, YFSETQ. The CDR3 runs to 16 residues. CDR3 protein: CASSFNPGSQMNEQYF. CDR3 DNA sequence: TGCGCCAGCAGCTTTAACCCAGGGTCACAGATGAACGAGCAGTACTTC.

The chain combines TRBV9 with TRBJ1-4; D is possibly TRBD1 (5 bases). Trimming cost V 0 bases and J 5 bases, with 11 bases left between them. Per the germline V gene, CDR1 is SGDLS and CDR2 is YYNGEE. The CDR3 extends over 15 amino acids. This CDR3 reads CASSVGTSFNEKLFF. The CDR3 nucleotides read TGTGCCAGCAGCGTAGGGACATCCTTCAATGAAAAACTGTTTTTT. The full variable domain, its missing parts supplied by reference TRBV9 and TRBJ1-4, is DSGVTQTPKHLITATGQRVTLRCSPRSGDLSVYWYQQSLDQGLQFLIQYYNGEERAKGNILERFSAQQFPDLHSELNLSSLELGDSALYFCASSVGTSFNEKLFFGSGTQLSVL.

The genes are TRBV3-1 (or the pseudogene TRBV3-2) and TRBJ2-1, with 8 bases matching TRBD1. CDR3 length equals 14 residues. J gave up 6 bases and V 4 bases, and 5 bases lay outside the gene matches. Germline values: CDR1 LGHDT, CDR2 YNNKEL (reference sequence). CDR3 in amino acids: CASSRGQGRNEQFF. The CDR3 DNA reads as TGTGCCAGCAGCCGTGGACAGGGACGCAATGAGCAGTTCTTC.

CDR3 DNA: TGTGCCAGCAGCGCGGGACTAGCGGAAGAGACCCAGTACTTC. This encodes CASSAGLAEETQYF. The genes are TRBV9 and TRBJ2-5, with 11 bases fitting TRBD2. Germline V lookup: CDR1 SGDLS, CDR2 YYNGEE. This CDR3 spans 14 amino acids. Unmatched junction bases numbered 1, after V lost 3 bases and J lost 3 bases.

Only one count was recorded for this clone. This rearrangement joins TRBV7-9 to TRBJ1-6; tentative D call: TRBD1 (6 bases). CDR3 length: 12 residues. CDR1 is SEHNR, CDR2 FQNEAQ, per germline (reference sequence). Trimming left V 7 bases short and J 9 bases short, with 10 bases between. CDR3 sequence reads: CASTRDTSPLHF. CDR3 coding DNA: TGTGCCAGCACCCGGGACACTTCACCCCTCCACTTT. The full variable domain, with the rest looked up from reference TRBV7-9 and TRBJ1-6, is DTGVSQNPRHKITKRGQNVTFRCDPISEHNRLYWYRQTLGQGPEFLTYFQNEAQLEKSRLLSDRFSAERPKGSFSTLEIQRTEQGDSAMYLCASTRDTSPLHFGNGTRLTVT.